The subject of this entry is one T cell receptor beta chain. The data were taken from a study of technical replicates of blood from several donors. Using immunoSEQ multiplex PCR, the repertoire was profiled, and TCRdb retains in-frame clones only, with some absent. The sample yields about 16,000 clones, 80% to 90% seen once. Sequencing used PBMCs. This sequence was found in a human donor in good health.

CDR3 DNA sequence: TGTGCCAGCAGCCCATCTCCGGAGGGACGGAACACCGGGGAGCTGTTTTTT. Translated, it gives CASSPSPEGRNTGELFF. The genes are TRBV5-4 and TRBJ2-2; D may be TRBD2 (6 bases). Germline V lookup: CDR1 SGHNT, CDR2 YYREEE (reference sequence). The CDR3 extends over 17 amino acids. Trimming removed 4 bases from V and 1 base from J, with 17 bases in between. The full variable domain, rest sourced from reference TRBV5-4 and TRBJ2-2, is ETGVTQSPTHLIKTRGQQVTLRCSSQSGHNTVSWYQQALGQGPQFIFQYYREEENGRGNFPPRFSGLQFPNYSSELNVNALELDDSALYLCASSPSPEGRNTGELFFGEGSRLTVL.